The 26 T cell receptor beta chains given below trace back to one sample, sequenced in a study of T cell changes during pregnancy in multiple sclerosis. Data came from immunoSEQ multiplex PCR; TCRdb stores just in-frame clones and leaves some out. The sample consists of some 99,000 clones, 85% to 95% of them appearing once. The sample here was peripheral blood, taken after pregnancy. Receptor source: a female donor with multiple sclerosis, enrolled in a pregnancy study.

The chain joins TRBV27 to TRBJ2-1, with D possibly TRBD1 on 6 matching bases. V lost 3 bases to trimming and J lost 5 bases, with 11 bases between them. The CDR3 loop spans 14 amino acids. Germline V lookup: CDR1 MNHEY, CDR2 SMNVEV (reference sequence). CDR3 amino acids: CASSFLSGDNEQFF. The CDR3 region has the DNA TGTGCCAGCAGTTTCCTCTCAGGGGACAATGAGCAGTTCTTC.

The rearrangement links TRBV29-1 to TRBJ1-1; TRBD1 aligns across 9 bases. This CDR3 comprises 14 residues. V shed 0 bases and J 10 bases; nucleotides not matched to a gene: 9. In germline, CDR1 is SQVTM, CDR2 ANQGSEA. The DNA for the CDR3 is TGCAGCGTTGAAGACCGGACAGGGGCACGAGGAGCTTTCTTT. The encoded protein is CSVEDRTGARGAFF.

V usage is TRBV9 and J usage is TRBJ2-1, with 9 nucleotides matching TRBD2. Losses at the gene ends were 3 bases for V and 4 bases for J; bases not matched to a gene: 5. The CDR3 covers 15 residues. In germline, CDR1 is SGDLS, CDR2 YYNGEE. The CDR3 reads CASSAPSGKYNEQFF. The CDR3 DNA is TGTGCCAGCAGCGCCCCTAGCGGGAAATACAATGAGCAGTTCTTC.

The V gene is TRBV5-1, the J gene TRBJ2-1, with TRBD2 matching over 11 bases. This CDR3 comprises 18 residues. In germline, CDR1 is SGHRS, CDR2 YFSETQ. Trimming cost V 4 bases and J 6 bases; bases outside gene matches: 15. CDR3 bases: TGCGCCAGCAGCCAACAAATAGCGGGAGGGGGGGGCGGCAATGAGCAGTTCTTC. Translation gives CASSQQIAGGGGGNEQFF.

The chain employs TRBV2 and TRBJ2-3, with 9 bases that match TRBD1. With 3 bases clipped from V and 3 bases from J, the junction kept 4 bases outside the gene matches. The CDR3 loop spans 15 amino acids. Per the germline V gene, CDR1 is SNHLY and CDR2 is FYNNEI. The CDR3 here is CASSEGQGVTDTQYF. The CDR3 nucleotides read TGTGCCAGCAGTGAGGGACAGGGTGTGACAGATACGCAGTATTTT.

V is TRBV28 and J is TRBJ2-5; tentatively, D is TRBD1 (6 bases). Germline assignment: CDR1 MDHEN and CDR2 SYDVKM. V was cut by 2 bases and J by 1 base, with 20 bases left in between. There are 18 residues in the CDR3. CDR3 nucleotide sequence: TGTGCCAGCAGTTTAATCGAGACGAGGGGGTCCCTCCAAGAGACCCAGTACTTC. Amino acid sequence: CASSLIETRGSLQETQYF.

V and J are TRBV5-1 and TRBJ2-2, with D hard to call. The CDR3 is 14 amino acids. The V gene's germline CDR1 is SGHRS and CDR2 YFSETQ. V lost 0 bases and J lost 2, with 5 bases in between. CDR3: CASSLAGNTGELFF. For the CDR3, the DNA is TGCGCCAGCAGCTTGGCCGGTAACACCGGGGAGCTGTTTTTT.

V gene TRBV9 combines with J gene TRBJ2-3; D remains unclear. The CDR3 is 15 amino acids. The germline gives CDR1 SGDLS, CDR2 YYNGEE. Deletions cut 0 bases from V and 2 bases from J, with 10 bases between. CDR3 sequence reads: CASSVVPTSTDTQYF. CDR3 DNA: TGTGCCAGCAGCGTAGTCCCCACATCCACAGATACGCAGTATTTT.

This clone has a single count. The rearrangement uses TRBV19 and TRBJ2-7, with 9 bases matching TRBD1. Germline V gives CDR1 LNHDA, CDR2 SQIVND (reference sequence). This CDR3 is 15 amino acids long. The ends lost 2 bases at V and 6 bases at J; junction bases unmatched: 8. The CDR3 bases are TGTGCCAGTAGTATACCCGGGACAGGGAGGCGCGAGCAGTACTTC. This encodes CASSIPGTGRREQYF.

This chain connects TRBV30 to TRBJ1-1; 9 bases agree with TRBD1. Germline CDR1 is GTSNPN and CDR2 is SVGIG (reference sequence). The ends lost 8 bases at V and 0 bases at J; junction bases unmatched: 4. There are 13 residues in the CDR3. CDR3 DNA sequence: TGTGCCGGCCACAGGGGGCTGAACACTGAAGCTTTCTTT. It encodes CAGHRGLNTEAFF.

The chain is built from TRBV5-4 and TRBJ2-5; perhaps TRBD1 as D (6 bases). This CDR3 region has 14 residues. Trimming shortened V by 0 bases and J by 3 bases, and 9 bases separated the two germline ends. Germline lookup yields CDR1 SGHNT and CDR2 YYREEE (reference sequence). For the CDR3, the DNA is TGTGCCAGCAGCTTGGACAGGGCTGAAGAGACCCAGTACTTC. Translation gives CASSLDRAEETQYF.

The CDR3 protein is CASSLPAGAAFF. The DNA of the CDR3 is TGTGCCAGCAGCCTCCCAGCAGGGGCAGCTTTCTTT. The chain links TRBV27 to TRBJ1-1, with D perhaps TRBD1 (6 bases). Germline CDR1 MNHEY, CDR2 SMNVEV (reference sequence). The germline V and J ends were trimmed by 6 bases and 10 bases, with 15 bases remaining between them. CDR3 size: 12 residues.

CDR3 in amino acids: CASSLVGNGDTQYF. In DNA, the CDR3 is TGTGCCAGCAGCTTAGTCGGTAACGGAGATACGCAGTATTTT. V gene TRBV11-2 combines with J gene TRBJ2-3, with no clear D. The CDR3 is made up of 14 amino acids. Trimming pared 1 base from V and 5 bases from J, leaving 10 bases between. Germline V gene sequence: CDR1 SGHAT, CDR2 FQNNGV.

This clone was recorded only once. CDR3 nucleotides: TGTGCCTGGAGCGAAGGAACAGGGGTCGGAGAGACCCAGTACTTC. It specifies CAWSEGTGVGETQYF. V and J are TRBV30 and TRBJ2-5, with 7 bases lining up with TRBD1. CDR3 length equals 15 residues. V trimming: 3 bases; J trimming: 4 bases; junction bases outside the gene matches: 11. In germline, CDR1 is GTSNPN, CDR2 SVGIG (reference sequence).

The chain couples TRBV7-9 to TRBJ1-2; D is possibly TRBD1 (5 bases). This CDR3 has 13 residues. Deletions cut 7 bases from V and 8 bases from J, with 17 bases between. Germline V gives CDR1 SEHNR, CDR2 FQNEAQ (reference sequence). This chain's CDR3 is CASTLGRAGGYTF. DNA of the CDR3: TGTGCCAGCACCCTGGGCAGGGCGGGGGGCTACACCTTC.

The chain recombines TRBV27 with TRBJ2-7, with 12 bases identical to TRBD2. The CDR3 contains 14 residues. Germline V lookup: CDR1 MNHEY, CDR2 SMNVEV (reference sequence). V dropped 0 bases and J dropped 6; count of bases not matched to a gene: 0. CDR3 nucleotides: TGTGCCAGCAGTTTATCGACTAGCGGGAGCGAGCAGTACTTC. Protein sequence: CASSLSTSGSEQYF.

The chain uses TRBV7-9 and TRBJ2-5; D possibly corresponds to TRBD1 (6 bases). There are 14 residues in the CDR3. Germline values: CDR1 SEHNR, CDR2 FQNEAQ (reference sequence). Trimming shortened V by 5 bases and J by 1 base, and 11 bases separated the two germline ends. The CDR3 sequence is CASSVDRTQETQYF. DNA of the CDR3: TGTGCCAGCAGCGTTGACAGGACCCAAGAGACCCAGTACTTC.

The V call is TRBV5-1, the J call TRBJ2-2; D perhaps matches TRBD2 (7 bases). V was trimmed by 4 bases and J by 4 bases, leaving 14 bases between them. Germline-derived CDR1 and CDR2 are SGHRS and YFSETQ. The CDR3 totals 15 residues. The DNA of the CDR3 is TGCGCCAGCAGCCCACTAGGGGGGGCCACCGGGGAGCTGTTTTTT. Protein product: CASSPLGGATGELFF.

The chain employs TRBV4-2 and TRBJ2-2; 8 bases fit TRBD1. Germline trimming cut 4 bases from V and 3 bases from J; bases unmatched to any gene: 7. CDR1 and CDR2 from the germline V gene are LGHNA and YNFKEQ. The CDR3 is 16 residues long. Here the CDR3 reads CASSRSGGVDTGELFF. The DNA of the CDR3 is TGTGCCAGCAGCCGATCAGGGGGCGTTGACACCGGGGAGCTGTTTTTT.

The chain combines TRBV4-1 with TRBJ1-2; D is perhaps TRBD1 (5 bases). The CDR3 is 14 residues long. CDR1 and CDR2 (germline): MGHRA, YSYEKL. V dropped 6 bases and J dropped 2 bases, with 13 bases sitting between them. CDR3 region: CASSRVGGNYGYTF. The DNA of the CDR3 is TGCGCCAGCAGTAGGGTTGGGGGGAACTATGGCTACACCTTC.

The genes are TRBV7-9 and TRBJ2-1; 10 nucleotides line up with TRBD2. V gave up 3 bases and J gave up 6 bases; unmatched junction bases: 5. Germline CDR1 and CDR2: SEHNR and FQNEAQ (reference sequence). This CDR3 has 15 residues. CDR3 sequence: CASSLKGLAPNEQFF. CDR3 in DNA: TGTGCCAGCAGCTTGAAGGGACTAGCGCCCAATGAGCAGTTCTTC.

The count of this clone is one. The chain employs TRBV5-1 and TRBJ2-7, with 8 bases identical to TRBD1. Trimming cost V 0 bases and J 3 bases; bases outside gene matches: 5. Germline CDR1 is SGHRS and CDR2 is YFSETQ. The CDR3 length is 15 residues. DNA for the CDR3: TGCGCCAGCAGCTTGGAAGGGACAGGAGGCTACGAGCAGTACTTC. This codes for CASSLEGTGGYEQYF.

CDR3 DNA sequence: TGTGCCAGTGGATTTCCCCGGGACTATCCCTACGAGCAGTACTTC. This encodes CASGFPRDYPYEQYF. The rearrangement joins TRBV6-1 to TRBJ2-7; 7 bases line up with TRBD2. The CDR3 has 15 residues. J gave up 2 bases and V 9 bases, and 13 bases lay outside the gene matches. Germline V CDR1 and CDR2: MNHNS, SASEGT.

V usage is TRBV27 and J usage is TRBJ1-2, with D tentatively TRBD1 (5 bases). V lost 6 bases to trimming and J lost 4 bases, with 6 bases between them. The CDR3 has 11 amino acids. Germline loops: CDR1 MNHEY, CDR2 SMNVEV (reference sequence). Here the CDR3 DNA reads TGTGCCAGCAGCCAGGGCTATGGCTACACCTTC. This codes for CASSQGYGYTF.

The V and J genes are TRBV10-3 and TRBJ2-7, with 11 bases that match TRBD2. V gave up 5 bases and J gave up 3 bases; unmatched junction bases: 3. The CDR3 runs to 14 residues. Germline CDR1 reads ENHRY; CDR2 reads SYGVKD. The CDR3 region is CAISSGTSGYEQYF. The CDR3 DNA reads as TGTGCCATCAGTTCCGGGACTAGCGGCTACGAGCAGTACTTC.

This chain links TRBV11-2 with TRBJ2-1, with TRBD2 matching 7 bases. The CDR3 covers 17 residues. V gave up 5 bases and J gave up 5 bases; unmatched junction bases: 15. Germline values: CDR1 SGHAT, CDR2 FQNNGV. The CDR3 nucleotides read TGTGCCAGCAGCCGGTGGAGCAAACTAGCGTCGAACAATGAGCAGTTCTTC. Its translation: CASSRWSKLASNNEQFF.